This TCR beta chain is drawn from a study of T cells after posttransplantation cyclophosphamide. Method: immunoSEQ multiplex PCR; TCRdb's copy keeps in-frame clones and lacks some. Observed in the sample are about 12,000 clones, none of them singletons. The V and J ends lost 2 bases and 3 bases, in that order; junction bases with no gene match: 5. This CDR3 comprises 16 residues. Germline V CDR1 and CDR2: MNHEY, SVGAGI. This clone was seen repeatedly, ten times or more. The chain recombines TRBV6-5 with TRBJ2-7, with 12 bases that match TRBD2. The receptor comes from a woman aged 40 to 50 in good health, CMV-negative, and a related stem cell transplant donor. The sequenced sample was PBMCs. DNA of the CDR3: TGTGCCAGCAGTTACGTGACTAGCGGGAGACTCTACGAGCAGTACTTC. Its protein is CASSYVTSGRLYEQYF.